The 21 T cell receptor beta chains listed next were all sequenced from one sample in a study of Graves' ophthalmopathy and Graves' hyperthyroidism. Amplified material comprised TCR beta CDR3 regions derived from RNA transcripts. Second-round multiplex PCR came after a first-round RT-PCR that employed HTBI primers. TCRdb processed the multiplex PCR reads anew with MiXCR; each CDR3 protein has one entry. The top ten hold 5.5% to 7% of the sample, which has a few hundred thousand distinct CDR3 sequences, 15% seen once. The specimen sequenced was peripheral blood. These receptors originate from a woman aged 18-29 years with stable Graves' hyperthyroidism.

Worth noting for this clonotype: With a much larger clone just one base away, this may be a read error. The chain couples TRBV7-8 to TRBJ1-2; the D is unclear. V gave up 0 bases and J gave up 6 bases, with 8 bases separating them. The CDR3 sequence is 13 residues long. The germline CDR1 and CDR2 sequences are SGHVS and FQNEAQ. The CDR3 DNA is TGTGCCAGCAGCTTAGCCAGGCTTCATGGCTACACCTTC. Translating gives CASSLARLHGYTF.

Ten or more counts support this clonotype. This chain uses TRBV12-3 or TRBV12-4 with TRBJ1-5; D call uncertain. V shed 5 bases and J shed 11 bases, with 16 bases lying between them. The CDR3 contains 13 residues. CDR3 protein: CASSPPNIMAQHF. In DNA, the CDR3 is TGTGCCAGCAGTCCCCCGAACATAATGGCCCAGCATTTT.

In regard to this clonotype: At one boundary the junction diverges from the germline segment, which might be a read error. The V gene is TRBV7-2, the J gene TRBJ1-1; D not resolved. Germline lookup yields CDR1 SGHTA and CDR2 FQGNSA. The CDR3 is 11 amino acids. The CDR3 reads CASSWNTEACF. The CDR3 DNA sequence: TGTGCCAGCAGCTGGAACACTGAAGCTTGCTTT.

About this clonotype: This may stem from a read error, because a much larger clone lies one nucleotide away. The missing conserved phenylalanine or tryptophan at the end of this CDR3 makes a read error likely. V gene TRBV12-5 combines with J gene TRBJ1-1; D might be TRBD1 (6 bases). Trimming took 3 bases from V and 8 from J, leaving 16 bases between them. CDR1 and CDR2 from the germline V gene are LGHNT and FRNRAP. There are 14 residues in the CDR3. The DNA of the CDR3 is TGTGCTAGTGGTTTTGGTACATTGGGGGGCGAAGCTTTCTTG. Its protein is CASGFGTLGGEAFL.

As concerns this clonotype: Given a much more abundant clone one base away, this may be a read error. A read error is likely, as this CDR3 ends without the conserved phenylalanine or tryptophan. The chain couples TRBV7-2 to TRBJ2-3, with D unclear. The CDR3 runs to 14 residues. Trimming removed 1 base at V and 2 bases at J, with 7 bases between. CDR1 SGHTA and CDR2 FQGNSA come from the germline V gene. As DNA, the CDR3 is TGTGCCAGCAGCTTAGTCGGCCCCACAGATACGCAGTATTGT. Translating it yields CASSLVGPTDTQYC.

This clonotype was detected ten times or more. This chain joins TRBV12-3 or TRBV12-4 and TRBJ2-2; D is undetermined. V dropped 6 bases and J dropped 9 bases, with 11 bases sitting between them. The CDR3 sequence is 12 residues long. The CDR3 bases are TGTGCCAGCAGCCCCGACGGGTGGGAGCTGTTTTTT. It encodes CASSPDGWELFF.

This clonotype was seen at least ten times. CDR3 protein: CASSLVGEQPQHF. DNA for the CDR3: TGCGCCAGCAGCTTGGTTGGGGAGCAGCCCCAGCATTTT. This chain uses TRBV5-1 with TRBJ1-5; no firm D call. Germline V gene data show CDR1 as SGHRS and CDR2 as YFSETQ. V was clipped by 0 bases and J by 7 bases, with 8 bases between them. The CDR3 sequence is 13 residues long.

Remarks on this clonotype: This may come from a read error, since a much larger clone is one base off. The chain carries TRBV6-1 and TRBJ2-5; D assignment may be TRBD1 or TRBD2 (6 bases each). CDR3 length equals 13 residues. Germline CDR1 MNHNS, CDR2 SASEGT. Here the CDR3 DNA reads TGTGCCAGCGACGGGGGCCTTGGAGAGGCCCAGTACTTC. Translated: CASDGGLGEAQYF.

The sample holds many counts of this clonotype. The CDR3 region has the DNA TGTGCCAGCAGCTGGAGCTCCTACGAGCAGTACTTC. This gives the protein CASSWSSYEQYF. The rearrangement uses TRBV7-8 and TRBJ2-7; no definite D call. Germline CDR1 is SGHVS and CDR2 is FQNEAQ. The germline V and J ends were trimmed by 4 bases and 0 bases, with 4 bases remaining between them. This CDR3 region has 12 residues.

This clonotype appeared many times. The J gene is TRBJ2-3, the V gene TRBV7-6, with D possibly matching TRBD1 (6 bases). This CDR3 is built from 16 residues. Germline CDR1 is SGHVS and CDR2 is FNYEAQ. Trimming took off 5 bases at V and 4 bases at J, with 19 bases between the two ends. For the CDR3, the DNA is TGTGCCAGCAGCCTTAGGAGGACAGTGCGGGCAGATACGCAGTATTTT. It translates to CASSLRRTVRADTQYF.

This clonotype was recorded at least ten times. One end of the junction does not line up with germline, which may come from a read error. CDR3 region: CVSSYFQHDGELFF. CDR3 nucleotides: TGTGTCAGCAGTTACTTTCAACACGACGGGGAGCTGTTTTTT. The gene calls are TRBV12-3 or TRBV12-4 and TRBJ2-2; the D is unclear. The CDR3 contains 14 residues.

This clonotype was detected many times. The chain is built from TRBV7-2 and TRBJ2-7; maybe TRBD2 (6 bases). Germline CDR1 SGHTA, CDR2 FQGNSA. The CDR3 consists of 15 residues. Trimming removed 5 bases at V and 8 bases at J, with 22 bases between. The CDR3 sequence: CASSPRSGGPHKQYF. CDR3 sequence (DNA): TGTGCCAGCAGCCCCCGTAGCGGAGGGCCCCACAAGCAGTACTTC.

This chain joins TRBV6-2 or TRBV6-3 and TRBJ2-7; no definite D call. V lost 0 bases and J 2 bases, leaving 14 bases between the germline ends. CDR1 is MNHEY and CDR2 is SVGEGT in the germline V gene. The CDR3 consists of 16 residues. This chain's CDR3 is CASSYSISVGPYEQYF. CDR3 nucleotides: TGTGCCAGCAGTTACTCTATCTCGGTCGGACCCTACGAGCAGTACTTC.

Concerning this clonotype: This clone may be a read error of a much larger clone one base away. Since no conserved phenylalanine or tryptophan closes the CDR3, a read error is the likely cause. J is TRBJ2-7 and V is TRBV5-1; D possibly corresponds to TRBD2 (5 bases). This CDR3 has 14 amino acids. The V and J ends lost 4 bases and 4 bases respectively, with 15 bases between them. Germline values: CDR1 SGHRS, CDR2 YFSETQ. The CDR3 loop reads CASSTRGAKYEQYY. CDR3 nucleotide sequence: TGCGCCAGCAGCACCCGGGGAGCGAAGTACGAGCAGTACTAC.

V and J are TRBV19 and TRBJ1-1, with D hard to call. Per the germline V gene, CDR1 is LNHDA and CDR2 is SQIVND (reference sequence). Deletions cut 7 bases from V and 6 bases from J, with 15 bases between. This CDR3 spans 13 amino acids. CDR3 protein: CASTGLGYAEAFF. CDR3 nucleotide sequence: TGTGCCAGTACGGGGTTGGGGTACGCTGAAGCTTTCTTT.

At least ten counts were recorded for this clonotype. The J gene is TRBJ1-6, the V gene TRBV4-1; 9 positions match TRBD1. Germline-derived CDR1 and CDR2 are MGHRA and YSYEKL. The CDR3 spans 18 residues. The junction had 16 bases not matched to a gene; V was cut back by 3 bases and J by 10 bases. CDR3 nucleotide sequence: TGCGCCAGCAGCCACAAGGGACAGGGATATCTTCGACGATCACCCCTCCACTTT. It codes for CASSHKGQGYLRRSPLHF.

This clonotype has at least ten counts. This chain links TRBV12-3 or TRBV12-4 with TRBJ2-7, with a tentative D call TRBD2 (6 bases). The V and J ends lost 3 bases and 3 bases respectively, with 9 bases between them. The CDR3 runs to 13 residues. The CDR3 loop reads CASSFSGYYEQYF. The CDR3 coding sequence is TGTGCCAGCAGTTTTAGCGGCTACTACGAGCAGTACTTC.

In regard to this clonotype: A much larger clone sits a single nucleotide away, making a read error possible. The V gene is TRBV29-1, the J gene TRBJ2-7; a weak D match, TRBD2 (6 bases). The CDR3 covers 17 residues. The V end lost 4 bases, the J end lost 0 bases, and 22 bases lay between the germline ends. Germline CDR1 reads SQVTM; CDR2 reads ANQGSEA. CDR3 DNA sequence: TGCAGCGTTGGAGATCGAGGGAGGAAAGCCGGCTCCTACGAGCAGTACTTC. This sequence encodes CSVGDRGRKAGSYEQYF.

Many counts were recorded for this clonotype. V and J are TRBV12-3 or TRBV12-4 and TRBJ2-7, with 8 bases lining up with TRBD1. This CDR3 spans 12 amino acids. V dropped 6 bases and J dropped 2; count of bases not matched to a gene: 0. CDR3 protein: CASRTGAYEQYF. The CDR3 bases are TGTGCCAGCAGGACAGGGGCCTACGAGCAGTACTTC.

This clonotype was seen ten or more times. This chain uses TRBV10-3 with TRBJ2-7, with D unresolved. V lost 4 bases to trimming and J lost 3 bases, with 13 bases between them. CDR1 and CDR2 (germline): ENHRY, SYGVKD. CDR3 length: 14 residues. The CDR3 spells CAISGSGLIYEQYF. The CDR3 DNA sequence: TGTGCCATCAGTGGTTCCGGATTGATCTACGAGCAGTACTTC.

The chain uses TRBV11-2 and TRBJ1-1; weak D call: TRBD1 (6 bases). The CDR3 has 17 residues. Germline values: CDR1 SGHAT, CDR2 FQNNGV. V dropped 1 base and J dropped 4 bases, with 19 bases sitting between them. The CDR3 DNA is TGTGCCAGCAGCTTAGGGGCAGGGGCCCTCATAGGCACTGAAGCTTTCTTT. Amino acid sequence: CASSLGAGALIGTEAFF.